The 3 T cell receptor beta chains given below trace back to one sample, sequenced in a study of blood T cell repertoires in COVID-19 (dated by TCRdb to 2019 to 2021). The library was made by the immunoSEQ multiplex PCR assay. Entries here come from immuneACCESS through TCRdb and include only in-frame sequences with V and J called. Some clones fail to appear in such tables; in the studies checked, an unresolved V gene covers under half of the shortfall, and the cause of the remainder is unknown. The sample records hundreds of thousands of clones, roughly 90% of which are singletons. The ten largest clones capture 0.75% to 1% of the sample. The sequenced sample was PBMCs or T cells enriched from blood (not recorded which). The origin of the receptors is a woman in her 30s who had recovered from COVID-19.

The V call is TRBV27, the J call TRBJ1-4, with 11 bases lining up with TRBD1. V was pared by 8 bases and J by 0 bases, with 11 bases of the junction left unmatched. The CDR3 length is 18 residues. The germline gives CDR1 MNHEY, CDR2 SMNVEV (reference sequence). The CDR3 sequence: CASDLGGTGGSTNEKLFF. CDR3 in DNA: TGTGCCAGCGACCTGGGTGGGACAGGGGGTTCAACTAATGAAAAACTGTTTTTT.

This clone turned up a few times. Other DNA sequences in the same sample also yield this CDR3. The chain links TRBV5-1 to TRBJ1-3, with 7 bases fitting TRBD1. The CDR3 has 15 amino acids. The J segment lost 0 bases and the V segment lost 0 bases, leaving 0 bases of the junction unmatched. Germline V gene sequence: CDR1 SGHRS, CDR2 YFSETQ. CDR3 residues: CASSLDRGSGNTIYF. The DNA for the CDR3 is TGCGCCAGCAGCTTGGACAGGGGCTCTGGAAACACCATATATTTT.

V gene TRBV2 combines with J gene TRBJ1-4, with a possible D match to TRBD1 (6 bases). The CDR3 spans 15 residues. The germline V gene has CDR1 SNHLY and CDR2 FYNNEI. Trimming stripped 3 bases from V and 0 bases from J, with 8 bases between. The CDR3 loop reads CASSDRTATNEKLFF. The DNA of the CDR3 is TGTGCCAGCAGTGATCGGACAGCAACTAATGAAAAACTGTTTTTT.